The clone carrying this T cell receptor (beta chain) was detected ten times or more. One entry per CDR3 protein results from TCRdb running MiXCR on the PCR reads. Here the sample spans about 63,000 distinct CDR3 sequences, about 19% being singletons. This entry is derived from a study of molecular identifiers for immune sequencing clone quantification. Study as a whole: Replicates involved a five-way split of RNA from approximately 20,000 or 100,000 naive CD8 cells, with sequencing of four.

The material sequenced was naive CD8+ T cells from blood, with Jurkat cell RNA spiked in. The subset was: FACS-sorted CD8+CD4-CCR7+CD45RA+ naive T cells. This clonotype originated in a human donor in good health. Some libraries in this study had Jurkat cell RNA spiked in.

CDR3 sequence (DNA): TGTGCCAGCAGTTTATTAAGCGGTCCGGAGACCCAGTACTTC. Its translation: CASSLLSGPETQYF. The rearrangement links TRBV27 to TRBJ2-5; TRBD2 is a possible D gene (5 bases). Germline V gene lookup returns CDR1 MNHEY and CDR2 SMNVEV (reference sequence). This CDR3 contains 14 residues. V dropped 1 base and J dropped 5 bases, with 11 bases sitting between them.